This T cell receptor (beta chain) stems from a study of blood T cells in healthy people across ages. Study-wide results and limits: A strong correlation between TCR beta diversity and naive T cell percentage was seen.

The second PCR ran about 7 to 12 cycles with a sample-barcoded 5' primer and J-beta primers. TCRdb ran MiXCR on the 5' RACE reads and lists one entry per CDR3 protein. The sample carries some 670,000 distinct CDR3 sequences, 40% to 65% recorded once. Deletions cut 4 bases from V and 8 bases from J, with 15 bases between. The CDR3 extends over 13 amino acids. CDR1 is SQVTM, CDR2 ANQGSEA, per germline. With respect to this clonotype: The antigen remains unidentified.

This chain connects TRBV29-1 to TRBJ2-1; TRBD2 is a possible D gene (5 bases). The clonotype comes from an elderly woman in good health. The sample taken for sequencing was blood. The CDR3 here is CSVALAGAHEQFF. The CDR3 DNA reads TGCAGCGTTGCCCTAGCAGGTGCTCATGAGCAGTTCTTC.